This T cell receptor (beta chain) was sequenced during a study of shared clonotypes between healthy human individuals. Study results and caveats: Relative to clonotypes present in all four donors, those not shared had lower generation probabilities.

V was clipped by 1 base and J by 0 bases; unmatched bases: 6. The germline CDR1 and CDR2 sequences are LGHNA and YNFKEQ. CDR3 length: 16 residues. The table came from immunoSEQ multiplex PCR; TCRdb's copy has only in-frame clones and leaves some out. The sample yields 550,000 to 650,000 clones, approximately 96% seen once. Positive CCR7 selection of CD45RO-negative cells yielded the naive CD8 cells, and terminally differentiated effector memory CD45RA+ cells were excluded. Every donor was a Caucasian adult from Nashville, Tennessee. To note about this clone: Its antigen remains unidentified.

J is TRBJ2-7 and V is TRBV4-2; 7 bases fit TRBD1. Sequenced input: naive CD8+ T cells sorted from blood. This receptor was identified in a woman aged 25 to 39 in good health. The CDR3 reads CASSQGEDRVSYEQYF. CDR3 DNA sequence: TGTGCCAGCAGCCAAGGGGAAGACAGGGTCTCCTACGAGCAGTACTTC.